This T cell receptor (beta chain) was found in a study of T cell repertoires in cytomegalovirus infection. Study-level background: Matching HLA type and CMV infection were both indicated by public TCR beta signatures.

The table lists this clonotype with many counts. What it binds is not known. General study results and limits: Pooled public TCR beta family frequency picked out CMV carriers with the relevant HLA. Clonotype analysis showed dominance of the ex vivo response by HLA-C-restricted CMV-specific TCR beta clonotypes.

TCRdb reprocessed the reads via MiXCR and lists one record per CDR3 protein. The sample contains under 850,000 distinct CDR3 sequences, approximately 40% of which appear only once. V lost 1 base to trimming and J lost 7 bases, with 23 bases between them. The CDR3 spans 17 residues. Germline V gives CDR1 SGHTA, CDR2 FQGNSA. The V and J genes are TRBV7-2 and TRBJ2-7; tentatively, D is TRBD2 (7 bases). This receptor was identified in a human donor in good health (CMV status not recorded). Some clones in this sample may be carry-over from other donors' samples. Sequenced input: PBMCs. Here the CDR3 DNA reads TGTGCCAGCAGCTTAGGAGGGGGGGGGAGTCTTGTGGGAGAGCAGTACTTC. The encoded protein is CASSLGGGGSLVGEQYF.